The 20 T cell receptor beta chains listed next were all sequenced from one sample in a study of T cell repertoires in cytomegalovirus infection. These receptors have no known antigen. A single record per CDR3 protein comes from TCRdb applying MiXCR to the reads. The sample lists about 69,000 distinct CDR3 sequences, more than 25% occurring once. Sequences were derived from CD8+ T cells from cultured PBMCs, sampled from culture after CMV antigen stimulation. These receptor sequences come from a human donor in good health (CMV status not recorded). Some clones in this sample may be carry-over from other donors' samples.

This clonotype was recorded a few times. The genes are TRBV7-4 and TRBJ1-3; 7 nucleotides match TRBD1. Per germline, CDR1 SGHVT and CDR2 SQSDAQ. The CDR3 contains 18 residues. The junction had 16 bases not matched to a gene; V was cut back by 5 bases and J by 3 bases. The CDR3 region is CASSLTRETGRNGNTIYF. The CDR3 DNA reads TGTGCCAGCAGCCTAACAAGGGAGACAGGGCGAAATGGAAACACCATATATTTT.

V usage is TRBV7-6 and J usage is TRBJ2-7, with D perhaps matching TRBD1 or TRBD2 (5 bases each). This CDR3 is built from 13 residues. Trimming shortened V by 1 base and J by 2 bases, and 6 bases separated the two germline ends. Germline loops: CDR1 SGHVS, CDR2 FNYEAQ. The CDR3 is CASSLGGTYEQYF. CDR3 bases: TGTGCCAGCAGCTTAGGGGGGACCTACGAGCAGTACTTC.

The rearrangement joins TRBV12-3 or TRBV12-4 to TRBJ2-1; D is undetermined. V was clipped by 6 bases and J by 2 bases, with 11 bases between them. There are 14 residues in the CDR3. DNA for the CDR3: TGTGCCAGCAGCCCGGACGGAGCCTACAATGAGCAGTTCTTC. This sequence encodes CASSPDGAYNEQFF.

This clonotype came up a few times. The chain has TRBV6-1 and TRBJ1-2; D is unclear. The CDR3 totals 17 residues. V gave up 6 bases and J gave up 6 bases, with 26 bases separating them. Germline loops: CDR1 MNHNS, CDR2 SASEGT. CDR3 DNA: TGTGCCAGCAGCACCGCGCCCCCGGATGGATGGCTACATGGCTACACCTTC. The encoded protein is CASSTAPPDGWLHGYTF.

This clonotype was found a few times. CDR3 protein: CASSYPLGEKLFF. The CDR3 nucleotides are TGTGCCAGCAGCTACCCTTTAGGAGAAAAACTGTTTTTT. This rearrangement joins TRBV7-9 to TRBJ1-4; D gene ambiguous. This CDR3 comprises 13 residues. CDR1 and CDR2 (germline): SEHNR, FQNEAQ (reference sequence). The germline V and J ends were trimmed by 4 bases and 8 bases, with 11 bases remaining between them.

This clonotype was observed a few times. The V call is TRBV7-3, the J call TRBJ1-1; D ambiguous. This CDR3 spans 13 amino acids. Germline-derived CDR1 and CDR2 are SGHTA and FQGTGA. Trimming took 1 base from V and 5 from J, leaving 8 bases between them. CDR3 in amino acids: CASSLNGGTEAFF. Here the CDR3 DNA reads TGTGCCAGCAGCTTAAACGGTGGGACTGAAGCTTTCTTT.

The V and J genes are TRBV5-1 and TRBJ2-7; D is possibly TRBD1 (6 bases). Per the germline V gene, CDR1 is SGHRS and CDR2 is YFSETQ. Trimming removed 1 base from V and 2 bases from J, with 10 bases in between. The CDR3 runs to 14 residues. In nucleotides, the CDR3 is TGCGCCAGCAGCTTGCAGGACAGCCCCTACGAGCAGTACTTC. Amino acid sequence: CASSLQDSPYEQYF.

This clonotype was recorded a few times. The rearrangement uses TRBV27 and TRBJ2-7; 7 nucleotides agree with TRBD2. Germline V gene sequence: CDR1 MNHEY, CDR2 SMNVEV (reference sequence). This CDR3 has 14 residues. V lost 8 bases to trimming and J lost 5 bases; unmatched junction nucleotides: 12. The CDR3 sequence: CASRSRGGANEQYF. The CDR3 DNA reads TGTGCCAGCCGATCCCGGGGAGGGGCAAACGAGCAGTACTTC.

This rearrangement joins TRBV5-1 to TRBJ2-5; D not certain. This CDR3 has 13 residues. V was pared by 2 bases and J by 2 bases, with 7 bases between. Germline CDR1 reads SGHRS; CDR2 reads YFSETQ. CDR3 in DNA: TGCGCCAGCAGCTTTAACAGACAAGAGACCCAGTACTTC. It is translated as CASSFNRQETQYF.

This clonotype was found many times. The chain employs TRBV7-3 and TRBJ1-1, with a weak D call TRBD1 (5 bases). From germline, CDR1 is SGHTA and CDR2 FQGTGA. Trimming removed 2 bases from V and 2 bases from J, with 9 bases in between. CDR3 length: 14 amino acids. The CDR3 DNA sequence: TGTGCCAGCAGCTTAGGGGGAGTCAACACTGAAGCTTTCTTT. Amino acids: CASSLGGVNTEAFF.

This clonotype was counted at least ten times. V gene TRBV7-2 combines with J gene TRBJ1-2; possibly TRBD1 for D (5 bases). CDR3 length equals 14 residues. V dropped 1 base and J dropped 7 bases, with 13 bases sitting between them. Germline CDR1 is SGHTA and CDR2 is FQGNSA. CDR3 DNA sequence: TGTGCCAGCAGCTTAGGATGGCAGGGAGTTGGCTACACCTTC. It yields the protein CASSLGWQGVGYTF.

The chain has TRBV6-2 or TRBV6-3 and TRBJ1-5, with 7 positions matching TRBD1. The germline V gene encodes CDR1 MNHEY and CDR2 SVGEGT. This CDR3 is built from 18 residues. J was trimmed by 3 bases and V by 2 bases; bases with no gene match: 13. CDR3 nucleotide sequence: TGTGCCAGCAGTTACCCCCAGGGGGGTTCCGTTGTCAATCAGCCCCAGCATTTT. Its translation is CASSYPQGGSVVNQPQHF.

This clonotype was found many times. The rearrangement uses TRBV7-8 and TRBJ2-7; D is possibly TRBD1 (6 bases). V lost 6 bases and J lost 5, with 20 bases in between. CDR1 is SGHVS and CDR2 is FQNEAQ in the germline V gene. This CDR3 is 15 amino acids long. DNA of the CDR3: TGTGCCAGCAGTCCACCGGGACATACTCGCGACGAGCAGTACTTC. Amino acid sequence: CASSPPGHTRDEQYF.

The chain carries TRBV18 and TRBJ1-4; D is ambiguous. This CDR3 has 15 residues. V was clipped by 3 bases and J by 6 bases, with 14 bases between them. Germline lookup yields CDR1 KGHSH and CDR2 LQKENI. The CDR3 sequence: CASSPGSRSDEKLFF. In DNA form, the CDR3 reads TGTGCCAGCTCACCTGGCTCCAGGTCAGATGAAAAACTGTTTTTT.

The gene calls are TRBV30 and TRBJ1-2; D is unresolved. Germline CDR1 and CDR2: GTSNPN and SVGIG (reference sequence). Trimming shortened V by 5 bases and J by 0 bases, and 7 bases separated the two germline ends. There are 12 residues in the CDR3. CDR3 nucleotides: TGTGCCTGGGGGGTAGCTAACTATGGCTACACCTTC. Translation: CAWGVANYGYTF. Combining the CDR3 with reference TRBV30 and TRBJ1-2 gives the whole variable domain SQTIHQWPATLVQPVGSPLSLECTVEGTSNPNLYWYRQAAGRGLQLLFYSVGIGQISSEVPQNLSASRPQDRQFILSSKKLLLSDSGFYLCAWGVANYGYTFGSGTRLTVV.

V usage is TRBV28 and J usage is TRBJ2-1, with 8 bases matching TRBD2. V lost 3 bases, J lost 7 bases, and 5 bases stayed unmatched. The CDR3 totals 14 residues. Germline CDR1 MDHEN, CDR2 SYDVKM. CDR3 loop: CASSFLRGANEQFF. CDR3 in DNA: TGTGCCAGCAGTTTCTTGCGGGGGGCGAATGAGCAGTTCTTC.

This chain uses TRBV27 with TRBJ2-1; a possible D gene is TRBD2 (5 bases). The germline V gene encodes CDR1 MNHEY and CDR2 SMNVEV (reference sequence). V lost 1 base, J lost 9 bases, and 13 bases lay in between. The CDR3 runs 14 residues. The CDR3 protein is CASSLLDFPSEQFF. The DNA for the CDR3 is TGTGCCAGCAGTTTATTGGACTTTCCCAGTGAGCAGTTCTTC.

Comments on this clonotype: At one end, the junction sequence differs from germline, possibly due to a read error. This chain connects TRBV15 to TRBJ1-1, with D unclear. The germline V gene encodes CDR1 LNHNV and CDR2 YYDKDF (reference sequence). The CDR3 has 15 residues. The chain's CDR3 is CATCRREGLGTKAFF. DNA of the CDR3: TGTGCCACCTGCAGGAGGGAGGGCCTGGGCACTAAAGCTTTCTTT.

This clonotype was found a few times. The chain couples TRBV12-3 or TRBV12-4 to TRBJ2-7; 9 bases align to TRBD2. This CDR3 is built from 14 residues. The V and J ends lost 2 bases and 4 bases, in that order; junction bases with no gene match: 3. The CDR3 DNA reads TGTGCCAGCAGTTTACTTAGCGGGAGTTACGAGCAGTACTTC. Translating gives CASSLLSGSYEQYF.

The rearrangement uses TRBV28 and TRBJ2-5, with D perhaps matching TRBD2 (7 bases). Germline V gene data show CDR1 as MDHEN and CDR2 as SYDVKM. The V end lost 6 bases, the J end lost 1 base, and 18 bases lay between the germline ends. This CDR3 is built from 16 residues. The CDR3 protein is CASSPWGGEGQETQYF. The DNA of the CDR3 is TGTGCCAGCAGCCCATGGGGGGGCGAGGGCCAAGAGACCCAGTACTTC. Full variable domain (rest looked up from reference TRBV28 and TRBJ2-5): DVKVTQSSRYLVKRTGEKVFLECVQDMDHENMFWYRQDPGLGLRLIYFSYDVKMKEKGDIPEGYSVSREKKERFSLILESASTNQTSMYLCASSPWGGEGQETQYFGPGTRLLVL.